This is a list of T cell receptor beta chains from one sample in a study of siplizumab effects on memory and regulatory T cells. Clones were read by immunoSEQ multiplex PCR, and TCRdb kept only the in-frame ones, dropping some. This repertoire shows more than 95,000 clones, around 94% found once; its top ten account for approximately 1.8%. Sequencing was done on a sample of non-Treg CD4+ T cells sorted from blood. The receptors originated from a human donor in good health. The CDR3 runs from the conserved cysteine through the conserved F or W. D genes are given only for firm matches. Where a row states a size, it is once, few, many or the class of an expanded clone; other rows omit it.

cdr3_nt	cdr3_aa	v_call	d_call	clone_size	j_call
TGCAGCGTTGCGGGGACAGGCTACGAGCAGTACTTC	CSVAGTGYEQYF	TRBV29-1	TRBD1	.	TRBJ2-7
TGTGCCAGCAGCAACATAGCGACCGGGGAGCTGTTTTTT	CASSNIATGELFF	TRBV7-3	.	.	TRBJ2-2
TGTGCCAGCAGCTTAGAGGGAAGGGCCACAGATACGCAGTATTTT	CASSLEGRATDTQYF	TRBV11-3	.	.	TRBJ2-3
TGTGCCAGCAGTTATCATCAGGGGGTATCTAGCACTGAAGCTTTCTTT	CASSYHQGVSSTEAFF	TRBV6-6	TRBD1	.	TRBJ1-1
TGCGCCAGCAGCCCGACGTCAGGATATGGCTACACCTTC	CASSPTSGYGYTF	TRBV10-1	.	.	TRBJ1-2
TGTGCCTGGAGTGTGGAGGTGAACACCGGGGAGCTGTTTTTT	CAWSVEVNTGELFF	TRBV30	.	once	TRBJ2-2
TGTGCCAGCAGCGTAGATGTAAATACGCAGTATTTT	CASSVDVNTQYF	TRBV7-9	.	.	TRBJ2-3
TGTGCCACCAGCCCCCAGGACAGGGGGCTATACGAGACCCAGTACTTC	CATSPQDRGLYETQYF	TRBV15	TRBD1	.	TRBJ2-5
TGCGCCAGCAGCTTTCAGATACAAGAGACCCAGTACTTC	CASSFQIQETQYF	TRBV5-1	.	.	TRBJ2-5
TGTGCCAGCAGTCCTTCCGGGAGGAACACTGAAGCTTTCTTT	CASSPSGRNTEAFF	TRBV6-5	.	.	TRBJ1-1
TGTGCCACCCTTCCCGGGCCCCAGCTCCACGAGCAGTACTTC	CATLPGPQLHEQYF	TRBV10-3	.	.	TRBJ2-7
TGTGCCAGCAGCCCGGACACTCAGGGGAAGCAGTACTTC	CASSPDTQGKQYF	TRBV11-3	.	.	TRBJ2-7
TGTGCCAGCAGCGAGGGGGTCCCCCAAGAGACCCAGTACTTC	CASSEGVPQETQYF	TRBV7-9	.	.	TRBJ2-5
TGCGCCAGCAGCTTAAGCGGGGTTCAAGAGACCCAGTACTTC	CASSLSGVQETQYF	TRBV5-1	TRBD2	.	TRBJ2-5
TGTGCCAGCAGCTTTCGGACAGACGAAGCTTTCTTT	CASSFRTDEAFF	TRBV7-9	.	.	TRBJ1-1
TGTGCCAGCAGAGGAGTAAGTCCCGGGGAGCTGTTTTTT	CASRGVSPGELFF	TRBV2	.	.	TRBJ2-2
TGTGCCAGCAGCTTGGAACAGGGGTATAATTCACCCCTCCACTTT	CASSLEQGYNSPLHF	TRBV5-5	TRBD1	.	TRBJ1-6
TGTGCCAGCAGCTCGAGGTACACGAGAAATGATGGCTACACCTTC	CASSSRYTRNDGYTF	TRBV27	.	.	TRBJ1-2
TGCGCCAGCAGCTTGGATGCGTATGGCTACACCTTC	CASSLDAYGYTF	TRBV5-1	.	.	TRBJ1-2
TGCGCCAGCAGCTCCCAGGGCCTGGGTGGAAACACCATATATTTT	CASSSQGLGGNTIYF	TRBV5-1	.	.	TRBJ1-3
TGTGCCACGGAAGGGAACACTGAAGCTTTCTTT	CATEGNTEAFF	TRBV6-5	.	.	TRBJ1-1
TGTGCCAGCAGCTTAGGGGGAGCCTCTGGAAACACCATATATTTT	CASSLGGASGNTIYF	TRBV11-3	.	.	TRBJ1-3
TGTGCCGGATCCGCCGAGAGAGTTTATGGCTACACCTTC	CAGSAERVYGYTF	TRBV7-9	.	.	TRBJ1-2
TGTGCCAGCAGCTTAGTAAATGAAATCGATACGCAGTATTTT	CASSLVNEIDTQYF	TRBV7-6	.	.	TRBJ2-3
TGTGCCACCCGGGGCCGGCAGCGGGAGACCCAGTACTTC	CATRGRQRETQYF	TRBV10-3	.	.	TRBJ2-5
TGTGCCAGCAGTGATCGACCGCAGAACTATGGCTACACCTTC	CASSDRPQNYGYTF	TRBV6-1	.	.	TRBJ1-2
TGTGCCAGCAGCCAGGGCGGGAACACTGAAGCTTTCTTT	CASSQGGNTEAFF	TRBV7-9	.	.	TRBJ1-1
TGTGCCAGCAGGGAACAGGGAAAGGTTTGGGATGGCTACACCTTC	CASREQGKVWDGYTF	TRBV27	.	.	TRBJ1-2
TGTGCCAGCGGATCCCGGGACTCTGGTGAAGCTTTCTTT	CASGSRDSGEAFF	TRBV6-5	.	.	TRBJ1-1
TGTGCCAGCGGATTAGCGGAGAGCTCCTACGAGCAGTACTTC	CASGLAESSYEQYF	TRBV6-6	.	.	TRBJ2-7
TGTGCCAGCAGCCCAGGGACAGGGGGTACCCCTAGCACAGATACGCAGTATTTT	CASSPGTGGTPSTDTQYF	TRBV9	TRBD1	.	TRBJ2-3
TGTGCCAGCAGCCAACAGAACACTGAAGCTTTCTTT	CASSQQNTEAFF	TRBV6-6	.	.	TRBJ1-1
TGTGCCACCAACTCGAGATCTAACTATGGCTACACCTTC	CATNSRSNYGYTF	TRBV2	.	.	TRBJ1-2
TGTGCCAGCAGCTTGCCAGGGGCGGAGGAGCAGTACTTC	CASSLPGAEEQYF	TRBV5-6	.	.	TRBJ2-7
TGTGCCAGCAGGGGGTTCGGTCAGCCCCAGCATTTT	CASRGFGQPQHF	TRBV6-5	.	.	TRBJ1-5
TGTGCCAGCAGCGTAGAGGGGGAAAACACCATATATTTT	CASSVEGENTIYF	TRBV9	.	once	TRBJ1-3
TGTGCCAGCAGCTTAACCGGGACAGATGCTTACAATGAGCAGTTCTTC	CASSLTGTDAYNEQFF	TRBV7-9	TRBD1	.	TRBJ2-1
TGTGCCAGCAGTTTAGGACAGGGGACAGACGGGACTGAAGCTTTCTTT	CASSLGQGTDGTEAFF	TRBV6-6	TRBD1	.	TRBJ1-1
TGTGCCAGCAGCTTAGGGGCCGGGACAGGGACGCCCGGGGAGCTGTTTTTT	CASSLGAGTGTPGELFF	TRBV11-3	TRBD1	.	TRBJ2-2
TGCGCCAGCCGAGGCAGCCCTAACACAGATACGCAGTATTTT	CASRGSPNTDTQYF	TRBV5-1	.	.	TRBJ2-3
TGTGCCAGCAGACACTTAGATGCCTCCTACGAGCAGTACTTC	CASRHLDASYEQYF	TRBV6-5	.	.	TRBJ2-7
TGTGCCAGCAGTGCAATCACTGAAGCTTTCTTT	CASSAITEAFF	TRBV6-5	.	.	TRBJ1-1
TGTGCCAGCTCACCAGGGAATGGCGAGCAGTACTTC	CASSPGNGEQYF	TRBV18	.	few	TRBJ2-7
TGCGCCAGCAGTCCAGGGGGGGATAATGAAAAACTGTTTTTT	CASSPGGDNEKLFF	TRBV23-1	TRBD1	.	TRBJ1-4
TGTGCCAGCAGCTCCCAGGGGGCTCTCGAGCAGTACTTC	CASSSQGALEQYF	TRBV11-2	TRBD1	.	TRBJ2-7
TGTGCCAGTAGTATAGACGACAGGGGTCACGAGCAGTACTTC	CASSIDDRGHEQYF	TRBV19	TRBD1	.	TRBJ2-7
TGTGCCAGCAGAAAAACAGGGATCCCGGGGGAGCAGTACTTC	CASRKTGIPGEQYF	TRBV6-1	.	.	TRBJ2-7
TGTGCCAGCAGTGAGGGGAATGGCTACACCTTC	CASSEGNGYTF	TRBV5-4	.	.	TRBJ1-2
TGTGCCAGCAGGAGGGGCACAGATACGCAGTATTTT	CASRRGTDTQYF	TRBV6-5	.	.	TRBJ2-3
TGCGCCAGCAGTGCTGCCCGGACTAGCTTCTCAGATACGCAGTATTTT	CASSAARTSFSDTQYF	TRBV10-2	TRBD2	.	TRBJ2-3
TGTGCCAGCAGTTACGGGGGGGGGAATGAAAAACTGTTTTTT	CASSYGGGNEKLFF	TRBV6-5	.	.	TRBJ1-4
TGTGCTAGTGAACATACTAGCGGACCTGGGCAGTTCTTC	CASEHTSGPGQFF	TRBV12-5	TRBD2	.	TRBJ2-1
TGTGCCAGCAGGCTAGGTACAGGGGGCAACGAGCAGTACTTC	CASRLGTGGNEQYF	TRBV28	TRBD1	.	TRBJ2-7